Listed below are T cell receptor beta chains from one sample, sequenced in a study of healthy donors' naive CD4 and CD8 T cells. A single record per CDR3 protein comes from TCRdb applying MiXCR to the reads. Of some 190,000 distinct CDR3 sequences detected, over 60% appear once; the ten largest clones hold 2.3%. Source material: naive CD4+ and CD8+ T cells sorted from blood, pooled from several donors. All receptors derive from a pool of human donors in good health; the sample pools cells from several healthy donors. Both conserved end residues are part of each CDR3. A D gene is named only where the DNA matches it firmly. Clone size is not always given. Where it is, it says once, few, many or a class for expanded clones.

j_call clone_size d_call v_call cdr3_nt cdr3_aa
TRBJ2-1 NA NA TRBV29-1 TGCAGCGTTGGTGCTGGTAATGAGCAGTTCTTC CSVGAGNEQFF
TRBJ2-5 NA NA TRBV29-1 TGCAGCGTTGTGCCGGAGTGGCAGGAGGCCCAGTACTTC CSVVPEWQEAQYF
TRBJ2-2 NA NA TRBV6-2/TRBV6-3 TGTGCCAGCAGTCCGGGTCGCCCCCATCCCACCGGGGAGCTGTTTTTT CASSPGRPHPTGELFF
TRBJ2-7 NA NA TRBV7-2 TGTGCCAGCAGCCACATCGGGACGGGAGAGAGGTACGAGCAGTACTTC CASSHIGTGERYEQYF
TRBJ2-1 NA TRBD2 TRBV5-4 TGTGCCAGCAGCTCCACTAGCGGGAGGGCCGTTGAGCAGTTCTTC CASSSTSGRAVEQFF
TRBJ1-2 NA TRBD1 TRBV15 TGTGCCACCAGCAGCACAGGGGTGGGCGGCTACACCTTC CATSSTGVGGYTF
TRBJ2-7 NA TRBD2 TRBV29-1 TGCAGCGTTGAAGCGCGTTCCGTGGGACTAGCTAAGAAGTACTTC CSVEARSVGLAKKYF
TRBJ1-2 once NA TRBV5-6 TGTGCCAGCAGCTTGGGAAGGGCGGCTAACTATGGCTACACCTTC CASSLGRAANYGYTF
TRBJ1-1 few NA TRBV29-1 TGCAGCGTTGAACTTGACACTGAAGCTTTCTTT CSVELDTEAFF
TRBJ2-5 once TRBD2 TRBV4-2 TGTGCCAGCAGCCCGGGAGGGGGGCTCCAAGAGACCCAGTACTTC CASSPGGGLQETQYF
TRBJ1-1 NA NA TRBV29-1 TGCAGCGTTGAACTCCGGGTATACAACACTGAAGCTTTCTTT CSVELRVYNTEAFF
TRBJ2-7 NA TRBD2 TRBV6-2/TRBV6-3 TGTGCCAGCAGTCCTCCCCATTTAGCGGGAGCCTCCTACGAGCAGTACTTC CASSPPHLAGASYEQYF
TRBJ2-1 NA TRBD2 TRBV5-4 TGTGCCAGCAGCTTGGATAGCGGGAGACCCTCCTACAATGAGCAGTTCTTC CASSLDSGRPSYNEQFF
TRBJ2-1 few NA TRBV27 TGTGCCAGCAGTTTAGTGCGGCAGGAGGTTGAGCAGTTCTTC CASSLVRQEVEQFF
TRBJ2-5 NA NA TRBV11-1 TGTGCCAGCAGCTTACTTCGACTCCCTGCTTGGGGTCAAGAGATCCAGTACTTC CASSLLRLPAWGQEIQYF
TRBJ2-7 NA NA TRBV21-1 TGTGCCAGCAGCCCACCTCTTCCTGGCGGGACCTCCTACGAGCAGTACTTC CASSPPLPGGTSYEQYF
TRBJ1-2 NA NA TRBV27 TGTGCCAGCAGTTTTGAATTTGCAGGCGGCACGAACTACACCTTC CASSFEFAGGTNYTF
TRBJ2-1 NA NA TRBV11-2 TGTGCCAGCACCGGGACTTACTACAATGAGCAGTTCTTC CASTGTYYNEQFF
TRBJ1-1 NA NA TRBV6-2/TRBV6-3 TGTGCCAGCAGCCTCTATCCTTGGGGGACGAACACTGAAGCCTTCTTT CASSLYPWGTNTEAFF
TRBJ2-7 few NA TRBV6-5 TGTGCCAGCAGTTACTTTCCAACCTACGAGCAGTACTTC CASSYFPTYEQYF